Following are 13 T cell receptor beta chains from one sample sequenced in a study of CD8 T cells in Susac syndrome. Reverse transcription of about 0.45 to 1 ug RNA was performed with random hexamers. Each CDR3 protein gets one entry after TCRdb re-called the immunoSEQ multiplex PCR reads with MiXCR. The sample records some 200,000 distinct CDR3 sequences, roughly 96% being singletons. The sequenced sample consisted of CD4+ T cells from PBMCs. The source is a human donor with multiple sclerosis.

This chain uses TRBV12-3 or TRBV12-4 with TRBJ2-6, with 8 bases identical to TRBD1. J lost 3 bases, V lost 5 bases, and 9 bases had no gene match. The length of the CDR3 is 17 residues. CDR3 residues: CASSPRGRGRGANVLTF. The CDR3 DNA sequence: TGTGCCAGCAGTCCCAGGGGGCGCGGCCGTGGGGCCAACGTCCTGACTTTC.

The rearrangement links TRBV6-1 to TRBJ2-7, with 10 bases that match TRBD1. V shed 6 bases and J 2 bases; nucleotides not matched to a gene: 10. The CDR3 is 16 residues long. Germline V gene lookup returns CDR1 MNHNS and CDR2 SASEGT. The CDR3 sequence is CASSPRPGQGTYEQYF. CDR3 sequence (DNA): TGTGCCAGCAGCCCTCGCCCGGGACAGGGGACCTACGAGCAGTACTTC.

This chain links TRBV3-1 with TRBJ1-2; TRBD1 is a possible D gene (6 bases). Looked up from germline, CDR1 is LGHDT and CDR2 is YNNKEL (reference sequence). The germline V and J ends were trimmed by 5 bases and 2 bases, with 9 bases remaining between them. CDR3 length: 13 residues. The CDR3 sequence: CASSVGQNYGYTF. CDR3 DNA: TGTGCCAGCAGCGTCGGACAGAACTATGGCTACACCTTC. Combining the CDR3 with reference TRBV3-1 and TRBJ1-2 gives the whole variable domain DTAVSQTPKYLVTQMGNDKSIKCEQNLGHDTMYWYKQDSKKFLKIMFSYNNKELIINETVPNRFSPKSPDKAHLNLHINSLELGDSAVYFCASSVGQNYGYTFGSGTRLTVV.

The chain carries TRBV15 and TRBJ1-1; unclear D gene. V was pared by 1 base and J by 0 bases, with 6 bases between. Germline-derived CDR1 and CDR2 are LNHNV and YYDKDF (reference sequence). The CDR3 runs 14 residues. The CDR3 DNA follows: TGTGCCACCAGCAGAGGGGCTGTGAACACTGAAGCTTTCTTT. Protein sequence: CATSRGAVNTEAFF.

CDR3 in amino acids: CSARVIGPGQHQPQHF. In DNA form, the CDR3 reads TGCAGTGCTAGAGTCATAGGCCCGGGGCAGCATCAGCCCCAGCATTTT. The chain couples TRBV20-1 to TRBJ1-5; possibly TRBD1 for D (5 bases). The V gene lost 1 base and the J gene lost 5 bases, with 18 bases spanning the gap. Looked up from germline, CDR1 is DFQATT and CDR2 is SNEGSKA (reference sequence). There are 16 residues in the CDR3.

This clonotype was observed a few times. The chain combines TRBV12-3 or TRBV12-4 with TRBJ1-5; no firm D call. Trimming stripped 3 bases from V and 0 bases from J, with 0 bases between. This CDR3 comprises 12 residues. The CDR3 reads CASSFSNQPQHF. The CDR3 coding sequence is TGTGCCAGCAGTTTTAGCAATCAGCCCCAGCATTTT.

This sequence joins TRBV20-1 and TRBJ2-2; 7 bases fit TRBD1. V lost 2 bases, J lost 6 bases, and 3 bases stayed unmatched. Germline V gene lookup returns CDR1 DFQATT and CDR2 SNEGSKA (reference sequence). The CDR3 has 13 residues. The CDR3 spells CSARRTGAGELFF. The CDR3 DNA sequence: TGCAGTGCTAGAAGAACAGGGGCCGGGGAGCTGTTTTTT.

This sequence joins TRBV5-4 and TRBJ2-5, with D perhaps assigned TRBD1 or TRBD2 (6 bases each). CDR3 length: 14 residues. V was trimmed by 5 bases and J by 5 bases, leaving 16 bases between them. CDR1 SGHNT and CDR2 YYREEE come from the germline V gene (reference sequence). The CDR3 nucleotides read TGTGCCAGCAGTTCGGGGGCAGGGCCGGAGACCCAGTACTTC. Translating it yields CASSSGAGPETQYF.

The chain combines TRBV29-1 with TRBJ2-5, with 10 bases fitting TRBD1. This CDR3 spans 15 amino acids. V dropped 3 bases and J dropped 1; count of bases not matched to a gene: 5. Germline loops: CDR1 SQVTM, CDR2 ANQGSEA. CDR3 sequence reads: CSVDRQGASQETQYF. The DNA for the CDR3 is TGCAGCGTTGATAGACAGGGGGCGAGCCAAGAGACCCAGTACTTC.

The gene calls are TRBV20-1 and TRBJ2-7; no firm D call. Germline-derived CDR1 and CDR2 are DFQATT and SNEGSKA (reference sequence). V lost 1 base, J lost 1 base, and 5 bases lay in between. The CDR3 length is 12 residues. The CDR3 DNA sequence: TGCAGTGCTAGAGTCCGGTCCTACGAGCAGTACTTC. This encodes CSARVRSYEQYF.

This chain uses TRBV6-5 with TRBJ1-1, with D perhaps matching TRBD1 (6 bases). The V gene's germline CDR1 is MNHEY and CDR2 SVGAGI. This CDR3 is built from 13 residues. The V and J ends lost 4 bases and 11 bases respectively, with 17 bases between them. The DNA of the CDR3 is TGTGCCAGCAGTTCCGAGACAGGACTGCAGGCTTTCTTT. It is translated as CASSSETGLQAFF.

V usage is TRBV20-1 and J usage is TRBJ2-2; the D gene is possibly TRBD2 (6 bases). Germline V gene lookup returns CDR1 DFQATT and CDR2 SNEGSKA (reference sequence). The V and J ends lost 4 bases and 6 bases respectively, with 12 bases between them. This CDR3 comprises 13 residues. The DNA of the CDR3 is TGCAGTGCTACCCGGGGGTTGGCCGGGGAGCTGTTTTTT. Translation: CSATRGLAGELFF.

The gene calls are TRBV3-1 and TRBJ2-1; D may correspond to TRBD1 or TRBD2 (5 bases each). Germline CDR1 reads LGHDT; CDR2 reads YNNKEL (reference sequence). The CDR3 has 16 residues. The V gene lost 2 bases and the J gene lost 5 bases, with 16 bases spanning the gap. In DNA form, the CDR3 reads TGTGCCAGCAGCCAATTATGGGACCAACACAACAATGAGCAGTTCTTC. Its translation is CASSQLWDQHNNEQFF.